The rows below give T cell receptor beta chains drawn from one sample of a study of cytomegalovirus exposure and HLA in healthy donors. Sequencing used immunoSEQ multiplex PCR; TCRdb keeps in-frame clones, though not all of them. The data hold a few hundred thousand clones, with approximately 83% observed a single time. What was sequenced was PBMCs. These receptors originate from a young woman in good health and CMV-seropositive. Each CDR3 is given without its conserved first and last residue.

TRBJ2-7	TRBV4-1	ASSQGTNSLYEQY
TRBJ2-5	TRBV5-1	ASSLVILQGTLETQY
TRBJ2-2	TRBV29-1	SAPGPAAGELF
TRBJ1-5	TRBV25-1	ASSERGRYQPQH
TRBJ1-2	TRBV15	ATSRGGTAGHGYT
TRBJ1-1	TRBV13	ASSQTRTGENTEAF
TRBJ2-7	TRBV4-3	ASSHQYEQY
TRBJ2-1	TRBV2	ASSELLSGSF
TRBJ1-5	TRBV4-1	ASSKGQGLDQPQH
TRBJ2-3	TRBV5-1	ASSLSHKNTDTQY
TRBJ2-3	TRBV5-1	ASSLVGRGGDTQY
TRBJ2-7	TRBV19	ASSIAPTGNYEQY
TRBJ1-1	TRBV29-1	SVLGGAANTEAF
TRBJ2-1	TRBV6-5	ASSYSDRDEQF
TRBJ2-2	TRBV6-4	ASSDPNTGELF
TRBJ1-4	TRBV7-2	ASSGDPNEKLF
TRBJ1-2	TRBV7-3	ASSLAGEGYT
TRBJ2-7	TRBV19	ASSVGLAKEQY
TRBJ1-3	TRBV27	ASSPGGSTIY
TRBJ1-2	TRBV6-1	ASSAQTGFYGYT
TRBJ1-5	TRBV5-5	ASRRVGTGNQPQH
TRBJ2-3	TRBV6-5	ASSFNRPRQGGTQY
TRBJ1-1	TRBV30	AWSMDRGGTEAF
TRBJ1-5	TRBV4-1	ASSQDVGFRSNQPQH
TRBJ2-7	TRBV27	ASSPFNLYEQY
TRBJ1-1	TRBV30	AWLELVGLNTEAF
TRBJ2-7	TRBV12-5	ASGLLRAQTGTYEQY
TRBJ2-7	TRBV15	ALCGWASYEQY
TRBJ1-2	TRBV11-3	ASSPGTAYGYT
TRBJ2-1	TRBV2	ASRLRSAGGPGGNNEQF
TRBJ1-2	TRBV30	AWSVVEGVGYT
TRBJ1-2	TRBV18	ASSPPGTVFYGYT
TRBJ2-7	TRBV7-2	ASSLIASSYEQY
TRBJ2-3	TRBV2	AGGLRRGDTQY
TRBJ2-7	TRBV9	ASSVGPSLNEQY
TRBJ2-1	TRBV30	AWSVLVYNEQF
TRBJ2-7	TRBV27	ASSPEDLRGGRYEQY
TRBJ2-1	TRBV6-5	ASSYSGLAGIGEQF
TRBJ1-1	TRBV28	ASSLSRPQGARAF
TRBJ1-4	TRBV15	ATSSRLGSQGGKLF
TRBJ2-1	TRBV19	ASRLAGGVYNEQF
TRBJ2-7	TRBV2	ASSRDRAYEQY
TRBJ2-7	TRBV11-2	ASSGLAGASYEQY
TRBJ1-1	TRBV6-1	ASSDPGWGNTEAF
TRBJ2-3	TRBV2	ATRTPGITDTQY
TRBJ1-2	TRBV2	ASSFGQGAGYGYT
TRBJ2-3	TRBV30	AWSTTGHLADTQY